This paragraph reports one T cell receptor (beta chain). Its antigen is as yet unknown. The PCR contained 60 Vbeta and 13 Jbeta primers. The assay was immunoSEQ multiplex PCR, and TCRdb's table has in-frame clones only and misses some. The data hold some 150,000 clones, with 80% observed a single time. The entry originates in a study of cytomegalovirus exposure and HLA in healthy donors. General study points: In vitro, a few CMV-associated chains proved specific for CMV antigens. It was likely that a cluster of highly shared sequence variants was a sequencing artifact. Analysis performed later showed TCR beta chains linked to HLA being more clonally expanded than equally common others.

V lost 1 base, J lost 1 base, and 9 bases lay in between. Germline CDR1 SGHNT, CDR2 YENEEA. The CDR3 extends over 15 amino acids. The chain carries TRBV11-3 and TRBJ2-3; D may be TRBD1 (7 bases). The sample was PBMCs. The sequence derives from a man aged 25 to 40 in good health and CMV-seronegative. The CDR3 is CASSLARGGTDTQYF. The CDR3 nucleotides are TGTGCCAGCAGCTTAGCCAGGGGGGGCACAGATACGCAGTATTTT.